The 10 T cell receptor beta chains in this list originate from one sample, sequenced in a study of T-cell reconstitution after alpha-beta-depleted transplantation in children. A TCRbeta library incorporating unique molecular identifiers was prepared. TCRdb re-derived calls from the PCR reads in MiXCR, one entry per CDR3 protein. The sample lists a few hundred thousand distinct CDR3 sequences; approximately 9.7% were seen once. This specimen consisted of PBMCs from the stem cell graft donor, obtained from the stem cell graft. The receptors come from a human donor who donated a stem cell graft to a child with SCID.

In the case of this clonotype: It may be a read error: a sequence one base away is much more abundant. The genes are TRBV5-5 and TRBJ2-1; TRBD2 might be the D (6 bases). CDR1 is SGHKS, CDR2 YYEKEE, per germline (reference sequence). CDR3 length: 16 residues. V lost 4 bases and J lost 3, with 17 bases in between. Here the CDR3 reads CASSPGTRGFYNEQFF. DNA for the CDR3: TGTGCCAGCAGCCCCGGGACTCGCGGCTTCTACAATGAGCAGTTCTTC.

This clonotype was counted many times. CDR3 loop: CASSLVSQREQYF. The CDR3 nucleotides are TGTGCCAGCAGCTTAGTGTCTCAGCGTGAACAGTACTTC. The chain employs TRBV7-2 and TRBJ2-5; D call uncertain. Between the trimmed V and J ends, which lost 1 base and 11 bases, there was a span of 14 bases. This CDR3 has 13 residues. Germline assignment: CDR1 SGHTA and CDR2 FQGNSA.

This clonotype was found many times. This CDR3 is CATGTGGRQPQHF. DNA for the CDR3: TGTGCCACCGGGACAGGGGGACGGCAGCCCCAGCATTTT. The chain uses TRBV10-3 and TRBJ1-5; TRBD1 aligns across 11 bases. Germline loops: CDR1 ENHRY, CDR2 SYGVKD. The CDR3 contains 13 residues. The V and J ends lost 10 bases and 7 bases, in that order; junction bases with no gene match: 6.

This clonotype was picked up many times. V and J are TRBV6-5 and TRBJ1-3, with D uncertain. Looked up from germline, CDR1 is MNHEY and CDR2 is SVGAGI. The V gene lost 0 bases and the J gene lost 0 bases, with 9 bases spanning the gap. The CDR3 runs 16 residues. The CDR3 nucleotides read TGTGCCAGCAGTTACTCGTACCCGACCTCTGGAAACACCATATATTTT. Translation gives CASSYSYPTSGNTIYF.

This clonotype was counted ten times or more. This chain uses TRBV5-1 with TRBJ2-1, with D possibly being TRBD1 (6 bases). The CDR3 is made up of 14 amino acids. The germline V gene has CDR1 SGHRS and CDR2 YFSETQ. The V gene lost 4 bases and the J gene lost 3 bases, with 11 bases spanning the gap. CDR3 bases: TGCGCCAGCAGCCAGGGACACGTCTACAATGAGCAGTTCTTC. This codes for CASSQGHVYNEQFF.

This clonotype was detected ten times or more. J is TRBJ1-1 and V is TRBV7-3; weak D call: TRBD1 (6 bases). This CDR3 has 16 residues. Germline V CDR1 and CDR2: SGHTA, FQGTGA. With 3 bases removed from V and 1 base from J, the gap between germline ends came to 15 bases. The CDR3 DNA sequence: TGTGCCAGCAGCTTTGGGCCAGGACAGAAGAACACTGAAGCTTTCTTT. As protein: CASSFGPGQKNTEAFF. Drawing the rest from reference TRBV7-3 and TRBJ1-1, the complete variable domain is GAGVSQTPSNKVTEKGKYVELRCDPISGHTALYWYRQSLGQGPEFLIYFQGTGAADDSGLPNDRFFAVRPEGSVSTLKIQRTERGDSAVYLCASSFGPGQKNTEAFFGQGTRLTVV.

This clonotype appeared many times. V usage is TRBV12-3 or TRBV12-4 and J usage is TRBJ1-5; D is ambiguous. Trimming stripped 1 base from V and 7 bases from J, with 8 bases between. The length of the CDR3 is 13 residues. CDR3 nucleotide sequence: TGTGCCAGCAGTTTAGATCAGACCCAGCCCCAGCATTTT. This encodes CASSLDQTQPQHF.

This clonotype appeared many times. The chain links TRBV7-8 to TRBJ1-4; no reliable D call. V was pared by 4 bases and J by 8 bases, with 14 bases between. CDR3 length equals 14 residues. Germline lookup yields CDR1 SGHVS and CDR2 FQNEAQ. CDR3 sequence reads: CASSSGRNGEKLFF. As DNA, the CDR3 is TGTGCCAGCAGCTCCGGGAGGAACGGCGAAAAACTGTTTTTT.

This sequence joins TRBV20-1 and TRBJ1-1; a weak D match, TRBD1 (6 bases). The CDR3 sequence is 15 residues long. Trimming took 0 bases from V and 0 from J, leaving 11 bases between them. Looked up from germline, CDR1 is DFQATT and CDR2 is SNEGSKA (reference sequence). The CDR3 loop is CSARDWGRVNTEAFF. As DNA, the CDR3 is TGCAGTGCTAGAGATTGGGGGCGTGTGAACACTGAAGCTTTCTTT.

The sample holds many counts of this clonotype. This sequence joins TRBV5-1 and TRBJ1-3; 7 bases are a match to TRBD1. CDR3 length equals 16 residues. Germline CDR1 SGHRS, CDR2 YFSETQ. V lost 0 bases to trimming and J lost 2 bases; unmatched junction nucleotides: 5. The CDR3 bases are TGCGCCAGCAGCTTGGGAGGGACAGATACTGGAAACACCATATATTTT. Residues: CASSLGGTDTGNTIYF. The full variable domain, rest sourced from reference TRBV5-1 and TRBJ1-3, is KAGVTQTPRYLIKTRGQQVTLSCSPISGHRSVSWYQQTPGQGLQFLFEYFSETQRNKGNFPGRFSGRQFSNSRSEMNVSTLELGDSALYLCASSLGGTDTGNTIYFGEGSWLTVV.